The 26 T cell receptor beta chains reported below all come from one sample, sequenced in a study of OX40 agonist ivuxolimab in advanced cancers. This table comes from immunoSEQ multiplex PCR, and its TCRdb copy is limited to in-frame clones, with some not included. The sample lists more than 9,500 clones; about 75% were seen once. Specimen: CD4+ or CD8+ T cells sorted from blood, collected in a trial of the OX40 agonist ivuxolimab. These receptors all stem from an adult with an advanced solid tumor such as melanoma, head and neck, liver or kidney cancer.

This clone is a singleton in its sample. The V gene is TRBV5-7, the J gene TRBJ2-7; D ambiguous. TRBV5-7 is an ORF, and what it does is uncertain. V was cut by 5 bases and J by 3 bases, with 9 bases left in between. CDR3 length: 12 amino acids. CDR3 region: CASSLGDYEQYF. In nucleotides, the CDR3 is TGTGCCAGCAGTCTTGGGGACTACGAGCAGTACTTC.

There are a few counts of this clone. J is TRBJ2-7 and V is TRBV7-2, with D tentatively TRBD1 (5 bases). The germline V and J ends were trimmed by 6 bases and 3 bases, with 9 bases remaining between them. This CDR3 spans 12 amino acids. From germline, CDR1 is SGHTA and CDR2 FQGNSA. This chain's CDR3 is CASRGHSYEQYV. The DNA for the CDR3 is TGTGCCAGCAGAGGACACAGCTACGAGCAGTACGTC.

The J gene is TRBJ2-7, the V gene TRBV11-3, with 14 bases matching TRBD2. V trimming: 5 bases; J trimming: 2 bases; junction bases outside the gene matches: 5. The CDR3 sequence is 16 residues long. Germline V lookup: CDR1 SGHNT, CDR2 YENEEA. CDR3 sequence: CASSPRGLAGAYEQYV. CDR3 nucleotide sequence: TGTGCCAGCAGCCCTCGGGGACTAGCGGGAGCCTACGAGCAGTACGTC.

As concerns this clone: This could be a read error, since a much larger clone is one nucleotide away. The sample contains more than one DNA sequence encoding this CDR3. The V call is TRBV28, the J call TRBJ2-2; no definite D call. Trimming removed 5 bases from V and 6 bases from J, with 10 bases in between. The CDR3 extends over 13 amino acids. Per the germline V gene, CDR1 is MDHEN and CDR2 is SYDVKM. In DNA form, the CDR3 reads TGTGCCAGCAGTACCCTCTCACCCGGGGAGCTGTTTTTT. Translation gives CASSTLSPGELFF. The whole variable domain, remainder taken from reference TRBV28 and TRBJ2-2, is DVKVTQSSRYLVKRTGEKVFLECVQDMDHENMFWYRQDPGLGLRLIYFSYDVKMKEKGDIPEGYSVSREKKERFSLILESASTNQTSMYLCASSTLSPGELFFGEGSRLTVL.

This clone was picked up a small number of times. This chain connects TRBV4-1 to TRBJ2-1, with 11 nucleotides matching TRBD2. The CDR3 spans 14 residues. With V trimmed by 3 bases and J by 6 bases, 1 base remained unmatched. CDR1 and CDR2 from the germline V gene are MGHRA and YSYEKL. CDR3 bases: TGCGCCAGCAGCCATGGGACTAGCGGCAATGAGCAGTTCTTC. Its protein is CASSHGTSGNEQFF.

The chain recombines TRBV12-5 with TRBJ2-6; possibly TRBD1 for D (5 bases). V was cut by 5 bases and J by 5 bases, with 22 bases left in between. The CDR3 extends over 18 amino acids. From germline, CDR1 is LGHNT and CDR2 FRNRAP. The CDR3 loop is CASGPSNAGQSRANVLTF. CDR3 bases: TGTGCTAGTGGTCCCAGTAATGCAGGACAAAGTCGGGCCAACGTCCTGACTTTC.

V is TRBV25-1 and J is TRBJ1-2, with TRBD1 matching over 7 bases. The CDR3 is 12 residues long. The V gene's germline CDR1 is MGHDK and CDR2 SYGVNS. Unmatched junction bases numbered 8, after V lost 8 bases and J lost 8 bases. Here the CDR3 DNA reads TGTGCCAGCGGCTACAGGGGAAGCGGCTACACCTTC. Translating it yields CASGYRGSGYTF.

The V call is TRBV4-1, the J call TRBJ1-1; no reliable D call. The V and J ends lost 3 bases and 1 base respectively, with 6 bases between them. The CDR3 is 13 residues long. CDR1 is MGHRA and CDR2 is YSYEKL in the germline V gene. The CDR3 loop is CASSHLGNTEAFF. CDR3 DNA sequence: TGCGCCAGCAGCCATTTAGGGAACACTGAAGCTTTCTTT.

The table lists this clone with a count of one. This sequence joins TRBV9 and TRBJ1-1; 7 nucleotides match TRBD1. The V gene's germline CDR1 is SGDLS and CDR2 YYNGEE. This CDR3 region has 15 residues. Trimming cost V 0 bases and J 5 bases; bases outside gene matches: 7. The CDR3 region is CASSVGETGRTEAFF. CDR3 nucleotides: TGTGCCAGCAGCGTAGGGGAGACAGGGCGGACTGAAGCTTTCTTT.

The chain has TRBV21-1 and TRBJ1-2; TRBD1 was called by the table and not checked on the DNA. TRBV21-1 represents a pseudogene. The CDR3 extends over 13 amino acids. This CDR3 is CASSLRTDYGYTF. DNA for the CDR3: TGTGCCAGCAGCCTCCGGACAGACTATGGCTACACCTTC.

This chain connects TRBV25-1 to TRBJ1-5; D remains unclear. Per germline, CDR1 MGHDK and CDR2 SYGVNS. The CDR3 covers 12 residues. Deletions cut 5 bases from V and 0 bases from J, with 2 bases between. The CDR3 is CASSYSNQPQHF. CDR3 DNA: TGTGCCAGCAGTTATAGCAATCAGCCCCAGCATTTT.

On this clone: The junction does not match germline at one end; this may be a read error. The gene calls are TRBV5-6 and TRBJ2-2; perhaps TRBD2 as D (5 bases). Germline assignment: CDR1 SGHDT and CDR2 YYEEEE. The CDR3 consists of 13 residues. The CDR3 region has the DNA TGTGCCAGCAGCCAATTGAAACACCGGGGAGCTGTTTTT. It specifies CASSQLKHRGAVF.

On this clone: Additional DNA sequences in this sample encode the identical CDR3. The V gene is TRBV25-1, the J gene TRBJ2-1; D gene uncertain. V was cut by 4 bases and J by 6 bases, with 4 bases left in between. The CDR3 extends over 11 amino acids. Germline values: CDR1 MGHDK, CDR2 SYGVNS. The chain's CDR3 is CASSVSNEQFF. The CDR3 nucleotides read TGTGCCAGCAGTGTTTCCAATGAGCAGTTCTTC. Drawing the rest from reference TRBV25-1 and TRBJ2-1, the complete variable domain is EADIYQTPRYLVIGTGKKITLECSQTMGHDKMYWYQQDPGMELHLIHYSYGVNSTEKGDLSSESTVSRIRTEHFPLTLESARPSHTSQYLCASSVSNEQFFGPGTRLTVL.

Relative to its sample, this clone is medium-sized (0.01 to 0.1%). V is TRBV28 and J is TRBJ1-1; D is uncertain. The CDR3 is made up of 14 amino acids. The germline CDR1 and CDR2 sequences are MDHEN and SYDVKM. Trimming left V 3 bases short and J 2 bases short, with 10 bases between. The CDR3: CASSLSQSNTEAFF. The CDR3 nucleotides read TGTGCCAGCAGTTTGTCCCAGTCTAACACTGAAGCTTTCTTT.

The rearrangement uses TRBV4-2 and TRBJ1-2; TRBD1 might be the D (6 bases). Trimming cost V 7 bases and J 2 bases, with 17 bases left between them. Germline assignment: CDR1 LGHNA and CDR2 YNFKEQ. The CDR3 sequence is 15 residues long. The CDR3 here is CASIDASDRNYGYTF. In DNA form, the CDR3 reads TGTGCCAGCATCGACGCGTCGGACAGAAACTATGGCTACACCTTC.

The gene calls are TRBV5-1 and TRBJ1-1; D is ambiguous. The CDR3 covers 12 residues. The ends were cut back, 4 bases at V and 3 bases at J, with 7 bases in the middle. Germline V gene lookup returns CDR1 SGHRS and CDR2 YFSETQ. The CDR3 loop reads CASSGMYTEAFF. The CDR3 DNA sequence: TGCGCCAGCAGCGGGATGTACACTGAAGCTTTCTTT.

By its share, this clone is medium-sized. This CDR3 is CAWSVGNEAFF. For the CDR3, the DNA is TGTGCCTGGAGTGTAGGGAATGAAGCTTTCTTT. This rearrangement joins TRBV30 to TRBJ1-1, with unresolved D. CDR1 GTSNPN and CDR2 SVGIG come from the germline V gene (reference sequence). This CDR3 is 11 amino acids long. Trimming shortened V by 0 bases and J by 7 bases, and 6 bases separated the two germline ends.

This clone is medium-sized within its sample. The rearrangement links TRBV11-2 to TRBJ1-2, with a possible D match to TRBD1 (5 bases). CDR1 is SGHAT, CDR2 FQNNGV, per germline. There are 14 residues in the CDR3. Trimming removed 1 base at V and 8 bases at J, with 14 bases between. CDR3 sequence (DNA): TGTGCCAGCAGCTTAGCCGGGGCTAACTTGGGCTACACCTTC. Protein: CASSLAGANLGYTF.

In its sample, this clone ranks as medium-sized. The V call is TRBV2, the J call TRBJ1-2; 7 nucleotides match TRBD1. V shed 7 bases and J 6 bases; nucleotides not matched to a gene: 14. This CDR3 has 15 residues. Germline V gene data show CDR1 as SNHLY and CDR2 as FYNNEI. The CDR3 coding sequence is TGTGCCAGCACGATTAGTACCACAGGGGTAGATGGCTACACCTTC. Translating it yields CASTISTTGVDGYTF.

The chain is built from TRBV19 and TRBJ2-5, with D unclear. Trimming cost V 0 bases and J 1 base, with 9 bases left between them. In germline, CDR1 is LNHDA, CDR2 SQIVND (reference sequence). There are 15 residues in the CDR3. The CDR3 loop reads CASSIEGQIQETQYF. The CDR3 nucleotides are TGTGCCAGTAGTATAGAAGGGCAGATCCAAGAGACCCAGTACTTC.

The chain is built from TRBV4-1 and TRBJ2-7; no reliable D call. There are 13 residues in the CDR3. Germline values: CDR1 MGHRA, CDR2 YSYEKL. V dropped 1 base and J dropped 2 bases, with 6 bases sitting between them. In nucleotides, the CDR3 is TGCGCCAGCAGCCAAGCAGAGACCTACGAGCAGTACTTC. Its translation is CASSQAETYEQYF.

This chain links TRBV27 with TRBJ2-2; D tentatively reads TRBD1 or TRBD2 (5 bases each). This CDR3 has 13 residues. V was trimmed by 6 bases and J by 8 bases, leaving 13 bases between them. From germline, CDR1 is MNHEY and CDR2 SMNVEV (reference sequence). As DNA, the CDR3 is TGTGCCAGCAGCCGGGACGGATTGGGGGAGCTGTTTTTT. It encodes CASSRDGLGELFF.

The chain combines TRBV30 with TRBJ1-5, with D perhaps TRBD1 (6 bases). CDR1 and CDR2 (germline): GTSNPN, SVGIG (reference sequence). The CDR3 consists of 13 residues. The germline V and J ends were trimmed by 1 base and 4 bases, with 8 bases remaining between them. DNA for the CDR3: TGTGCCTGGAGTGAGGGGGGAAATCAGCCCCAGCATTTT. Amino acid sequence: CAWSEGGNQPQHF. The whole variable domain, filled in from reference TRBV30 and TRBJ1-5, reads SQTIHQWPATLVQPVGSPLSLECTVEGTSNPNLYWYRQAAGRGLQLLFYSVGIGQISSEVPQNLSASRPQDRQFILSSKKLLLSDSGFYLCAWSEGGNQPQHFGDGTRLSIL.

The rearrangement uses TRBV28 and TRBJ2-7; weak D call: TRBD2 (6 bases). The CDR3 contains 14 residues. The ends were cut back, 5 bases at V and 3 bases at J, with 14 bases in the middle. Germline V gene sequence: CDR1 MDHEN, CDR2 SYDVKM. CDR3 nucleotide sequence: TGTGCCAGCAGTCCCCCACGGGAGAACTACGAGCAGTACTTC. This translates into CASSPPRENYEQYF.

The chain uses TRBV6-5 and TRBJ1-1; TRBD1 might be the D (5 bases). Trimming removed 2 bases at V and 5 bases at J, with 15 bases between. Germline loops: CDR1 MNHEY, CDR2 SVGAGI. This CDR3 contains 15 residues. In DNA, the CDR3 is TGTGCCAGCAGTTACGTCCCGGGGGGAACGACTGAAGCTTTCTTT. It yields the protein CASSYVPGGTTEAFF.

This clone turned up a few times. CDR3 bases: TGTGCCAGCACCTTCGGACAGGGTTTTCGGTATGGCTACACCTTC. Its translation: CASTFGQGFRYGYTF. The rearrangement links TRBV6-1 to TRBJ1-2, with 8 positions matching TRBD1. Unmatched junction bases numbered 12, after V lost 7 bases and J lost 5 bases. The CDR3 has 15 amino acids. CDR1 MNHNS and CDR2 SASEGT come from the germline V gene.